Listed here are 2 T cell receptor beta chains from one sample, sequenced in a study of Tregs in tolerant kidney transplant recipients. Produced via immunoSEQ multiplex PCR; TCRdb's table is partial and in-frame only. The sample has 70,000 to 95,000 clones; around 93% are singletons. Sequencing was performed on Tregs from blood, taken before the transplant. The receptors stem from a human donor who received a combined kidney and bone marrow transplant.

This clone was counted between two and nine times. V and J are TRBV11-3 and TRBJ2-2; 9 nucleotides match TRBD2. Germline V gives CDR1 SGHNT, CDR2 YENEEA. The CDR3 covers 15 residues. V lost 2 bases to trimming and J lost 4 bases; unmatched junction nucleotides: 2. CDR3 bases: TGTGCCAGCAGCTTATCGGGACTAGCCACCGGGGAGCTGTTTTTT. It specifies CASSLSGLATGELFF.

The chain links TRBV4-1 to TRBJ2-2; D is uncertain. The V gene's germline CDR1 is MGHRA and CDR2 YSYEKL. This CDR3 is 14 amino acids long. Trimming removed 0 bases from V and 0 bases from J, with 2 bases in between. In DNA form, the CDR3 reads TGCGCCAGCAGCCAAGACGCGAACACCGGGGAGCTGTTTTTT. It encodes CASSQDANTGELFF.